One sample yielded the 4 T cell receptor beta chains listed below, sequenced in a study of shared clonotypes between healthy human individuals (dated by TCRdb to the early 2020s). Receptor libraries were prepared by the immunoSEQ multiplex PCR assay. In its TCRdb copy, this immuneACCESS table keeps in-frame sequences only and misses some clones. Where compared with another copy, unresolved V genes explain less than half of these, and the others have no known cause. This sample comprises about 680,000 clones, about 80% of them detected only once. The biggest ten clones account for around 1.7% of the sample. Input material: memory CD4+ T cells sorted from blood. The intended sense of this specimen's cell subset or site label: CD45RA-negative fraction. These receptors all come from a woman aged 25-40 years in good health.

This sequence joins TRBV11-2 and TRBJ2-3; tentatively, D is TRBD2 (6 bases). The CDR3 sequence is 15 residues long. V was shortened by 5 bases and J by 1 base, with 13 bases between the two germline ends. CDR1 SGHAT and CDR2 FQNNGV come from the germline V gene. The CDR3 loop is CASSPGLTGTDTQYF. CDR3 sequence (DNA): TGTGCCAGCAGCCCGGGACTTACTGGCACAGATACGCAGTATTTT.

The chain carries TRBV28 and TRBJ2-5; 7 nucleotides align to TRBD2. The J segment lost 4 bases and the V segment lost 11 bases, leaving 13 bases of the junction unmatched. The germline V gene has CDR1 MDHEN and CDR2 SYDVKM. The CDR3 contains 14 residues. The CDR3 nucleotides are TGTGCCTCTCTCGAAGGACTAGGAGGAGAGACCCAGTACTTC. Protein sequence: CASLEGLGGETQYF.

The rearrangement joins TRBV7-2 to TRBJ1-2; TRBD1 matches at 10 bases. Trimming removed 5 bases from V and 0 bases from J; junction bases left unmatched: 6. Germline V gene data show CDR1 as SGHTA and CDR2 as FQGNSA. The CDR3 covers 16 residues. CDR3 sequence (DNA): TGTGCCAGCAGCAAAGGGACAGGGGCGACTAACTATGGCTACACCTTC. Translating gives CASSKGTGATNYGYTF. The whole variable domain, filled in from reference TRBV7-2 and TRBJ1-2, reads GAGVSQSPSNKVTEKGKDVELRCDPISGHTALYWYRQSLGQGLEFLIYFQGNSAPDKSGLPSDRFSAERTGGSVSTLTIQRTQQEDSAVYLCASSKGTGATNYGYTFGSGTRLTVV.

The V gene is TRBV6-1, the J gene TRBJ2-4; 8 bases are a match to TRBD1. Per germline, CDR1 MNHNS and CDR2 SASEGT. Trimming removed 4 bases from V and 0 bases from J; junction bases left unmatched: 11. The CDR3 totals 18 residues. As DNA, the CDR3 is TGTGCCAGCAGTGGGGTAAAGACAGGGGAGCTAGCCAAAAACATTCAGTACTTC. It translates to CASSGVKTGELAKNIQYF.